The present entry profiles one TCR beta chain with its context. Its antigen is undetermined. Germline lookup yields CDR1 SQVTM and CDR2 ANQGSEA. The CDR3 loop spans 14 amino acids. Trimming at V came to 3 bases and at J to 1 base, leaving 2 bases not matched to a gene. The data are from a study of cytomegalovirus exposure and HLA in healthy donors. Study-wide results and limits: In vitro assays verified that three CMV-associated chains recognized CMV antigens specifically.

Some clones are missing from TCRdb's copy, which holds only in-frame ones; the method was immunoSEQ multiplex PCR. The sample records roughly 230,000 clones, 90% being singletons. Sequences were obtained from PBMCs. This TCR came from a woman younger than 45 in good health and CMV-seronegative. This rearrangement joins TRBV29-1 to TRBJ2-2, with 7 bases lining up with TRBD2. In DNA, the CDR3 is TGCAGCGTTGATCCTAGCGGGAACACCGGGGAGCTGTTTTTT. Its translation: CSVDPSGNTGELFF.